This T cell receptor beta chain originates from a study of T cell responses to AZD1222 COVID-19 vaccine. The protocol was immunoSEQ multiplex PCR, while the TCRdb copy is restricted to in-frame clones and leaves out a portion. The sample holds around 100,000 clones, over 85% seen once. Study-wide results and limits: Mostly white British, mostly female donors; authors suggested clonal diversity may be underestimated. Repertoires were obtained only post-peak T cell response. Spike-specific TCR depth and breadth grew after two AZD1222 doses.

The CDR3 length is 13 residues. V lost 0 bases and J lost 7; bases outside the gene matches: 1. The germline V gene has CDR1 GTSNPN and CDR2 SVGIG (reference sequence). Points on this clone: Its target is not known.

The chain couples TRBV30 to TRBJ2-1; 9 bases align to TRBD2. This receptor was identified in an adult in good health. Sequenced material: peripheral blood, taken on day 0 of AZD1222 vaccination. The CDR3 coding sequence is TGTGCCTGGAGTGTTCTAGCGGGGAATGAGCAGTTCTTC. Translating gives CAWSVLAGNEQFF.